This T cell receptor (beta chain) was sequenced in a study of T cell responses to AZD1222 COVID-19 vaccine. General observations from the study: The donor cohort was predominantly white British with a female majority, and clonal diversity may have been underestimated.

CDR3 length: 14 amino acids. Germline CDR1 is SEHNR and CDR2 is FQNEAQ (reference sequence). Between the trimmed V and J ends, which lost 6 bases and 5 bases, there was a span of 16 bases. Turning to this clone: The antigen is undetermined.

Sequencing was performed with immunoSEQ multiplex PCR; in TCRdb, only in-frame clones are kept and a portion is missing. The data show around 150,000 clones, approximately 91% seen once. The sample in question was peripheral blood, obtained on day 0 of AZD1222 vaccination. This sequence was found in an adult in good health. The V call is TRBV7-9, the J call TRBJ1-1; possibly TRBD1 for D (6 bases). The DNA for the CDR3 is TGTGCCAGCAGTTTACAGGGCGAGGAGACTGAAGCTTTCTTT. Translation gives CASSLQGEETEAFF.